A selection of T cell receptor beta chains follows, all from one sample in a study of T cells after yellow fever vaccination. A single record per CDR3 protein comes from TCRdb applying MiXCR to the 5' RACE reads. This sample has 500,000 to 650,000 distinct CDR3 sequences, with about 12% found just once. The sample here was PBMCs, taken on the day of the yellow fever booster vaccination. The source is a man aged 30 to 45 who received the YFV17D yellow fever vaccine. Both conserved end residues are part of each CDR3. Each record gives: J gene, clone size, D gene, V gene, CDR3 DNA, CDR3 protein. A D gene is named only where the DNA matches it firmly. Size is stated for part of the rows, as once, few or many counts, or as a class when the clone is expanded.

TRBJ1-3,few,-,TRBV3-1,TGTGCCAGCAGCCAAGAGGGCGGCGGTTCTGGAAACACCATATATTTT,CASSQEGGGSGNTIYF
TRBJ2-1,many,-,TRBV6-6,TGTGCCAGCAGTTACTCGGATGAGCAGTTCTTC,CASSYSDEQFF
TRBJ2-5,few,-,TRBV7-2,TGTGCCAGCAGCTCAGAAGGGATTCAAGAGACCCAGTACTTC,CASSSEGIQETQYF
TRBJ2-1,once,-,TRBV6-1,TGTGCCAGCAGTAAGGGGGTTCCGTCCTACAATGAGCAGTTCTTC,CASSKGVPSYNEQFF
TRBJ1-1,few,-,TRBV19,TGTGCCAGTAGATGGGTGAATAGTGAAGCTTTCTTT,CASRWVNSEAFF
TRBJ2-4,-,-,TRBV3-1,TGTGCCAGCAGTTTCAGCTTCAACATTCAGTACTTC,CASSFSFNIQYF
TRBJ1-3,few,-,TRBV6-1,TGTGCCAGCAGTGCCCGAAGCACCATATATTTT,CASSARSTIYF
TRBJ2-5,many,TRBD2,TRBV7-2,TGTGCCAGCAGCTTCGGGGGGTTCGGAGAGACCCAGTACTTC,CASSFGGFGETQYF
TRBJ2-2,-,-,TRBV5-5,TGTGCCAGCAGCCCAGCTCCGGGTCACAGGAACACCGGGGAGCTGTTTTTT,CASSPAPGHRNTGELFF
TRBJ1-1,few,-,TRBV12-3/TRBV12-4,TGTGCCAGCAGTCTTCAGGAGGTCGGCACTGAAGCTTTCTTT,CASSLQEVGTEAFF
TRBJ2-2,few,-,TRBV6-5,TGTGCCAGCAAATACTCCCGGGAGCTGTTTTTT,CASKYSRELFF
TRBJ2-5,-,-,TRBV12-3/TRBV12-4,TGTGCCAGCAGAAAATCCGGGACTCAAATTTTTTCGACCCAGTACTTC,CASRKSGTQIFSTQYF
TRBJ2-7,-,-,TRBV21-1,TGTGCCAGCCGGCCCCGGGGAGCCTACGAGCAGTACTTC,CASRPRGAYEQYF
TRBJ1-2,-,TRBD1,TRBV29-1,TGCAGCGTTGCAGGGGGCGACGGATCTCGTAACTATGGCTACACCTTC,CSVAGGDGSRNYGYTF
TRBJ2-2,many,-,TRBV7-3,TGTGCCAGCAGCTTAAATATTGGACTGAACACCGGGGAGCTGTTTTTT,CASSLNIGLNTGELFF
TRBJ2-3,few,-,TRBV7-6,TGTGCCAGCAGCTTAGGCCCCGAACCTATAGGCACAGATACGCAGTATTTT,CASSLGPEPIGTDTQYF
TRBJ1-4,-,-,TRBV15,TGTGCCACCAGCAGAGCTTGGCAGCATAATGAAAAACTGTTTTTT,CATSRAWQHNEKLFF
TRBJ1-1,few,TRBD1,TRBV7-6,TGTGCCAGCAGCTTAGCAATGGGACAGGGTTCTTCAGCTTTCTTT,CASSLAMGQGSSAFF
TRBJ1-4,-,TRBD1,TRBV7-2,TGTGCCAGCAGCTTAGGCGACAGGGGAGGTGAAAAACTGTTTTTT,CASSLGDRGGEKLFF
TRBJ2-1,-,-,TRBV20-1,TGCAGTGCTAGGGGTTTCACGGGAGTCGGTGAGCAGTTCTTC,CSARGFTGVGEQFF
TRBJ2-1,-,TRBD2,TRBV20-1,TGCAGGCCCCCGCGGGAGGGTAGCAATGAGCAGTTCTTC,CRPPREGSNEQFF
TRBJ1-5,few,TRBD1,TRBV6-2/TRBV6-3,TGTGCCAGCAGTTACTCGCTTCTCCGGGACAGGGGTTTCGAGCAGCCCCAGCATTTT,CASSYSLLRDRGFEQPQHF
TRBJ2-1,few,TRBD2,TRBV12-3/TRBV12-4,TGTGCCAGCAGCCCCTCGGGACTAGCGACCCTGGAGGAGCAGTTCTTC,CASSPSGLATLEEQFF
TRBJ1-1,-,TRBD1,TRBV6-4,TGTGCCAGCAGTGAGACAGGGTACACTGAAGCTTTCTTT,CASSETGYTEAFF
TRBJ1-2,-,-,TRBV20-1,TGCAGTGCTAGAGATAAACAGGGATCTTCAAACTATGGCTACACCTTC,CSARDKQGSSNYGYTF
TRBJ2-7,few,TRBD1,TRBV20-1,TGCAGTGCTAGTGCCGGGACAGGGAATGTCGAGCAGTACTTC,CSASAGTGNVEQYF
TRBJ2-1,-,TRBD1,TRBV20-1,TGCAGTGCTAGCCCGGGACAGGGAGGAAATGAGCAGTTCTTC,CSASPGQGGNEQFF
TRBJ2-3,few,-,TRBV30,TGTGCCTGGAGTCCTCAGCGGGATACGCAGTATTTT,CAWSPQRDTQYF
TRBJ2-5,-,-,TRBV3-1,TGTGCCAGCAGCCCCCCGGGGTCGGGGGAGACCCAGTACTTC,CASSPPGSGETQYF
TRBJ1-1,many,-,TRBV9,TGTGCCAGCAGCACGTCGCGGCAGAACACTGAAGCTTTCTTT,CASSTSRQNTEAFF